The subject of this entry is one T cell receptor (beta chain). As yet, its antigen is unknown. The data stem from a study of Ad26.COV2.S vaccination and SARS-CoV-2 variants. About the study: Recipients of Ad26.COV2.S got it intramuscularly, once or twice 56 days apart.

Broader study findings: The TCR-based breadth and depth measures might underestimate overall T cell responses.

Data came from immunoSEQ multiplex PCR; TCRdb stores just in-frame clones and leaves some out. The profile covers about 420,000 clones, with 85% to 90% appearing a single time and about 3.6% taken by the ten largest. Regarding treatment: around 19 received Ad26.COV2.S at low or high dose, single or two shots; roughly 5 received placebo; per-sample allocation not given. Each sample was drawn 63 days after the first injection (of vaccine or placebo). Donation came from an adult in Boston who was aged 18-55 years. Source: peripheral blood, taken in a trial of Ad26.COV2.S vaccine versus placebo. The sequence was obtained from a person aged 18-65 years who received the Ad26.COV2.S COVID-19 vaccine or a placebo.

The CDR3 region is CASSPMVGPQETQYF. CDR3 in DNA: TGTGCCAGCAGTCCGATGGTGGGGCCTCAAGAGACCCAGTACTTC. The J gene is TRBJ2-5, the V gene TRBV3-1 (or the pseudogene TRBV3-2); D is possibly TRBD1 (5 bases). V dropped 6 bases and J dropped 2 bases, with 16 bases sitting between them. The CDR3 is 15 residues long. The V gene's germline CDR1 is LGHDT and CDR2 YNNKEL (reference sequence).